The 8 T cell receptor beta chains reported below all come from one sample, sequenced in a study of blood T cell repertoires in COVID-19. The data were produced by immunoSEQ multiplex PCR, yet TCRdb's version contains in-frame clones alone and is incomplete. The data contain 150,000 to 200,000 clones, about 85% of them seen just once; the ten biggest clones take up about 22%. The sample taken for sequencing was peripheral blood. The receptors derive from a man aged 60 to 75 with active or convalescent COVID-19.

This rearrangement joins TRBV19 to TRBJ2-5; the match to TRBD2 covers 8 bases. CDR1 and CDR2 from the germline V gene are LNHDA and SQIVND (reference sequence). The length of the CDR3 is 15 residues. V shed 5 bases, J shed 9 bases, and the junction held 14 bases outside the gene matches. For the CDR3, the DNA is TGTGCCAGTAGTCCTTCAGCGGGGGCCGCCCTGTCCCAGTACTTC. It translates to CASSPSAGAALSQYF.

The gene calls are TRBV3-1 (or the pseudogene TRBV3-2) and TRBJ1-6; tentatively, D is TRBD1 (6 bases). The V and J ends lost 1 base and 5 bases respectively, with 9 bases between them. CDR1 and CDR2 (germline): LGHDT, YNNKEL (reference sequence). The CDR3 runs 15 residues. The CDR3 region is CASSQAGQNNSPLHF. The CDR3 DNA is TGTGCCAGCAGCCAAGCAGGACAGAATAATTCACCCCTCCACTTT.

This chain uses TRBV11-2 with TRBJ2-7; 7 bases are shared with TRBD1. Germline loops: CDR1 SGHAT, CDR2 FQNNGV. The length of the CDR3 is 14 residues. V lost 1 base and J lost 3; bases outside the gene matches: 3. Written as DNA, the CDR3 is TGTGCCAGCAGCTTAGGGGACAGACGCTACGAGCAGTACTTC. It yields the protein CASSLGDRRYEQYF.

The V call is TRBV4-1, the J call TRBJ1-2, with D perhaps TRBD1 (5 bases). The length of the CDR3 is 13 residues. Germline V gene data show CDR1 as MGHRA and CDR2 as YSYEKL. Trimming left V 1 base short and J 5 bases short, with 8 bases between. The CDR3 here is CASSQADSYGYTF. The CDR3 DNA sequence: TGCGCCAGCAGCCAAGCTGACAGTTATGGCTACACCTTC.

The chain joins TRBV7-6 to TRBJ1-5, with TRBD1 matching 7 bases. The CDR3 extends over 14 amino acids. J gave up 3 bases and V 4 bases, and 3 bases lay outside the gene matches. Germline V CDR1 and CDR2: SGHVS, FNYEAQ. For the CDR3, the DNA is TGTGCCAGCAGCTCGACAGGGTACAATCAGCCCCAGCATTTT. This translates into CASSSTGYNQPQHF.

The chain joins TRBV18 to TRBJ2-2, with D unresolved. Looked up from germline, CDR1 is KGHSH and CDR2 is LQKENI. The CDR3 sequence is 14 residues long. V lost 2 bases to trimming and J lost 7 bases, with 11 bases between them. CDR3 amino acids: CASSPDSGGGELFF. The CDR3 bases are TGTGCCAGCTCACCAGATTCGGGTGGCGGGGAGCTGTTTTTT.

This clone was found once. J is TRBJ2-7 and V is TRBV5-1, with D uncertain. This CDR3 is built from 14 residues. Germline lookup yields CDR1 SGHRS and CDR2 YFSETQ. V lost 4 bases and J lost 0, with 11 bases in between. CDR3 sequence: CASSLTVLSYEQYF. Written as DNA, the CDR3 is TGCGCCAGCAGCCTGACTGTTCTCTCCTACGAGCAGTACTTC.

The chain uses TRBV10-1 and TRBJ1-1, with a weak D call TRBD1 (5 bases). V was pared by 6 bases and J by 1 base, with 15 bases between. Germline CDR1 reads WNHNN; CDR2 reads SYGVQD (reference sequence). The CDR3 has 15 residues. This chain's CDR3 is CASRSPDGGNTEAFF. In nucleotides, the CDR3 is TGCGCCAGCAGGTCCCCTGACGGGGGGAACACTGAAGCTTTCTTT.